The 22 T cell receptor beta chains given below trace back to one sample, sequenced in a study of blood T cell repertoires in COVID-19. Measured with immunoSEQ multiplex PCR; TCRdb has only the in-frame clones, and not every one. The sample has just over 90,000 clones; approximately 87% are singletons. Sequencing input: peripheral blood. The receptors shown here come from a human donor with active COVID-19. The donor label of this sample is uncertain.

V usage is TRBV5-1 and J usage is TRBJ2-1, with TRBD1 identical over 10 bases. The CDR3 has 14 residues. J gave up 6 bases and V 4 bases, and 4 bases lay outside the gene matches. Germline-derived CDR1 and CDR2 are SGHRS and YFSETQ. The CDR3 sequence: CASSLGQGFNEQFF. The DNA for the CDR3 is TGCGCCAGCAGCCTGGGACAGGGGTTCAATGAGCAGTTCTTC. Full variable domain (remainder filled in from reference TRBV5-1 and TRBJ2-1): KAGVTQTPRYLIKTRGQQVTLSCSPISGHRSVSWYQQTPGQGLQFLFEYFSETQRNKGNFPGRFSGRQFSNSRSEMNVSTLELGDSALYLCASSLGQGFNEQFFGPGTRLTVL.

V gene TRBV6-5 combines with J gene TRBJ2-7; TRBD2 is a possible D gene (6 bases). This CDR3 region has 13 residues. Germline V gene data show CDR1 as MNHEY and CDR2 as SVGAGI. V lost 11 bases, J lost 1 base, and 15 bases lay in between. Here the CDR3 DNA reads TGTGCCGGGGGAGGAGGGCCTTCCTACGAGCAGTACTTC. This translates into CAGGGGPSYEQYF.

This clone turned up a few times. The rearrangement links TRBV18 to TRBJ2-6; TRBD1 might be the D (5 bases). CDR3 length: 18 residues. Germline V gene data show CDR1 as KGHSH and CDR2 as LQKENI. V lost 3 bases and J lost 0, with 15 bases in between. The CDR3 here is CASSPQRTRSSGANVLTF. The DNA of the CDR3 is TGTGCCAGCTCACCTCAAAGGACACGAAGCTCTGGGGCCAACGTCCTGACTTTC.

The gene calls are TRBV15 and TRBJ2-1; TRBD2 aligns across 8 bases. Germline V gene data show CDR1 as LNHNV and CDR2 as YYDKDF (reference sequence). With V trimmed by 0 bases and J by 5 bases, 6 bases remained unmatched. The CDR3 totals 16 residues. The CDR3 is CATSRDQGLEDNEQFF. DNA for the CDR3: TGTGCCACCAGCAGAGATCAGGGACTAGAGGACAATGAGCAGTTCTTC.

V is TRBV9 and J is TRBJ1-3; D gene uncertain. Per the germline V gene, CDR1 is SGDLS and CDR2 is YYNGEE. The CDR3 has 14 residues. Trimming left V 4 bases short and J 0 bases short, with 8 bases between. The DNA of the CDR3 is TGTGCCAGCAGCCCAGTCAGCTCTGGAAACACCATATATTTT. Translation: CASSPVSSGNTIYF.

The chain carries TRBV12-3 or TRBV12-4 and TRBJ2-3; a weak D match, TRBD1 (5 bases). This CDR3 contains 13 residues. V shed 2 bases and J shed 4 bases, with 7 bases lying between them. CDR3 sequence: CASSLQGPDTQYF. The CDR3 nucleotides read TGTGCCAGCAGTTTACAGGGCCCAGATACGCAGTATTTT.

There are a few counts of this clone. The gene calls are TRBV7-2 and TRBJ2-1; 10 bases map to TRBD2. The trim removed 5 bases at V and 6 bases at J, leaving 7 bases unmatched. Germline V lookup: CDR1 SGHTA, CDR2 FQGNSA. This CDR3 is 15 amino acids long. CDR3 coding DNA: TGTGCCAGCAGCCAAATAGCGGGGGGACGCAATGAGCAGTTCTTC. It encodes CASSQIAGGRNEQFF. Complete variable domain (other parts from reference TRBV7-2 and TRBJ2-1): GAGVSQSPSNKVTEKGKDVELRCDPISGHTALYWYRQSLGQGLEFLIYFQGNSAPDKSGLPSDRFSAERTGGSVSTLTIQRTQQEDSAVYLCASSQIAGGRNEQFFGPGTRLTVL.

The V gene is TRBV4-2, the J gene TRBJ2-1, with 7 positions matching TRBD1. The germline CDR1 and CDR2 sequences are LGHNA and YNFKEQ. V was pared by 0 bases and J by 2 bases, with 7 bases of the junction left unmatched. The CDR3 has 17 residues. CDR3 in DNA: TGTGCCAGCAGCCAAGATATTGGGCAGGGGGCCTACAATGAGCAGTTCTTC. This sequence encodes CASSQDIGQGAYNEQFF.

The rearrangement uses TRBV27 and TRBJ2-1, with TRBD2 as a possible D gene (5 bases). V was cut by 0 bases and J by 6 bases, with 9 bases left in between. The CDR3 totals 14 residues. Germline V gives CDR1 MNHEY, CDR2 SMNVEV (reference sequence). CDR3 DNA sequence: TGTGCCAGCAGTTTATCGGGGAGCCGCAATGAGCAGTTCTTC. Its protein product is CASSLSGSRNEQFF.

The CDR3 spells CASSIVFSSPEAFF. The CDR3 region has the DNA TGTGCCAGTAGTATAGTGTTTAGTTCCCCTGAAGCTTTCTTT. The chain combines TRBV19 with TRBJ1-1; D is uncertain. This CDR3 has 14 amino acids. The germline CDR1 and CDR2 sequences are LNHDA and SQIVND (reference sequence). The ends were cut back, 1 base at V and 6 bases at J, with 12 bases in the middle.

The chain is built from TRBV7-6 and TRBJ2-3; 9 positions agree with TRBD1. The CDR3 contains 14 residues. The V gene end was trimmed by 9 bases and the J gene end by 4 bases; junction bases not matched to a gene: 8. Germline V CDR1 and CDR2: SGHVS, FNYEAQ. The CDR3 bases are TGTGCCAGTGTCTCCGGGACAGGGCCAGATACGCAGTATTTT. Encoded protein: CASVSGTGPDTQYF.

The V call is TRBV15, the J call TRBJ2-7; D is unclear. CDR3 size: 14 residues. The ends were cut back, 0 bases at V and 5 bases at J, with 11 bases in the middle. Germline V lookup: CDR1 LNHNV, CDR2 YYDKDF (reference sequence). The DNA of the CDR3 is TGTGCCACCAGCAGAGATATCTGGCAGGACGAGCAGTACTTC. Amino acids: CATSRDIWQDEQYF.

The V and J genes are TRBV15 and TRBJ2-6; no definite D call. The germline V gene has CDR1 LNHNV and CDR2 YYDKDF (reference sequence). The CDR3 runs 18 residues. The V end lost 0 bases, the J end lost 0 bases, and 12 bases lay between the germline ends. This chain's CDR3 is CATSRDGQVLSGANVLTF. The CDR3 nucleotides read TGTGCCACCAGCAGAGATGGGCAGGTACTCTCTGGGGCCAACGTCCTGACTTTC.

The chain is built from TRBV27 and TRBJ2-1; 11 bases fit TRBD2. The CDR3 runs 15 residues. Germline-derived CDR1 and CDR2 are MNHEY and SMNVEV (reference sequence). Trimming cost V 5 bases and J 6 bases; bases outside gene matches: 6. CDR3 sequence reads: CASSKTSGGRNEQFF. CDR3 coding DNA: TGTGCCAGCAGTAAAACTAGCGGGGGCCGCAATGAGCAGTTCTTC.

This chain uses TRBV4-3 with TRBJ2-7, with TRBD1 matching over 12 bases. The ends lost 4 bases at V and 6 bases at J; junction bases unmatched: 4. The CDR3 has 14 amino acids. Germline values: CDR1 LGHNA, CDR2 YSLEER. CDR3 sequence: CASSLGTGGLEQYF. Written as DNA, the CDR3 is TGCGCCAGCAGCCTCGGGACAGGGGGCCTCGAGCAGTACTTC.

The genes are TRBV4-2 and TRBJ2-2; possibly TRBD1 for D (6 bases). Per germline, CDR1 LGHNA and CDR2 YNFKEQ. Trimming cost V 2 bases and J 6 bases, with 16 bases left between them. The CDR3 sequence is 16 residues long. The CDR3 spells CASSQSVNRAAGELFF. The CDR3 DNA reads as TGTGCCAGCAGCCAAAGCGTAAACAGGGCGGCCGGGGAGCTGTTTTTT.

This clone has just one count. The rearrangement links TRBV27 to TRBJ1-3; D call uncertain. Looked up from germline, CDR1 is MNHEY and CDR2 is SMNVEV (reference sequence). V gave up 1 base and J gave up 0 bases, with 7 bases separating them. This CDR3 region has 15 residues. The CDR3 loop reads CASSLYGSSGNTIYF. The CDR3 DNA reads TGTGCCAGCAGTTTATACGGTAGCTCTGGAAACACCATATATTTT.

V and J are TRBV9 and TRBJ1-5; D call uncertain. The germline CDR1 and CDR2 sequences are SGDLS and YYNGEE. Trimming left V 2 bases short and J 6 bases short, with 9 bases between. CDR3 length: 13 amino acids. The CDR3 DNA reads as TGTGCCAGCAGCGTTGCGATTGGTCAGCCCCAGCATTTT. Translated: CASSVAIGQPQHF.

The chain recombines TRBV29-1 with TRBJ2-1; no reliable D call. Between the trimmed V and J ends, which lost 7 bases and 10 bases, there was a span of 11 bases. The germline CDR1 and CDR2 sequences are SQVTM and ANQGSEA. The CDR3 consists of 10 residues. CDR3 DNA: TGCAGCGCCAAGATCGGGGAGCAGTTCTTC. It encodes CSAKIGEQFF.

The genes are TRBV12-5 and TRBJ2-1, with 13 nucleotides matching TRBD2. The ends lost 3 bases at V and 5 bases at J; junction bases unmatched: 4. The germline gives CDR1 LGHNT, CDR2 FRNRAP. The CDR3 sequence is 16 residues long. The CDR3 protein is CASGFTSGGGNNEQFF. The CDR3 nucleotides are TGTGCTAGTGGTTTCACTAGCGGGGGGGGAAACAATGAGCAGTTCTTC.

V and J are TRBV19 and TRBJ1-5; a possible D gene is TRBD1 (5 bases). Germline CDR1 LNHDA, CDR2 SQIVND (reference sequence). Trimming removed 3 bases at V and 0 bases at J, with 9 bases between. The CDR3 has 15 amino acids. The CDR3 spells CASSIKGNSNQPQHF. CDR3 nucleotides: TGTGCCAGTAGTATCAAGGGGAATAGCAATCAGCCCCAGCATTTT.

The V gene is TRBV5-4, the J gene TRBJ1-2, with 8 nucleotides matching TRBD1. V lost 2 bases, J lost 0 bases, and 3 bases stayed unmatched. Germline values: CDR1 SGHNT, CDR2 YYREEE (reference sequence). The CDR3 covers 15 residues. The CDR3 reads CASSFDRGSNYGYTF. The CDR3 DNA follows: TGTGCCAGCAGCTTTGACAGGGGCTCTAACTATGGCTACACCTTC.